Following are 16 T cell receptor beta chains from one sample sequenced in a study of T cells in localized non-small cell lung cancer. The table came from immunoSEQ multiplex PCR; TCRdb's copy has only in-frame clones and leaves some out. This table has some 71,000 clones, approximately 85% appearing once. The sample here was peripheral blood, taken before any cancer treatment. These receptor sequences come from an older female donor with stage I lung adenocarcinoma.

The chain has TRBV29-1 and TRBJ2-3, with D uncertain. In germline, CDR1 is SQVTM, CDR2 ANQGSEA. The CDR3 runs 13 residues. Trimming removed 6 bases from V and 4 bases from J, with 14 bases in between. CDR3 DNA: TGCAGCGTGAGCAGGTCCGGTTCAGATACGCAGTATTTT. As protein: CSVSRSGSDTQYF.

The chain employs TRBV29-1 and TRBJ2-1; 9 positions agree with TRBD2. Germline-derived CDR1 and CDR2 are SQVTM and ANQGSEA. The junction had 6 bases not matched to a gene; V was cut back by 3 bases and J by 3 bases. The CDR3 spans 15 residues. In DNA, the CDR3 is TGCAGCGTTGACTCTGCGGGAGGGAGCTACAATGAGCAGTTCTTC. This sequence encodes CSVDSAGGSYNEQFF.

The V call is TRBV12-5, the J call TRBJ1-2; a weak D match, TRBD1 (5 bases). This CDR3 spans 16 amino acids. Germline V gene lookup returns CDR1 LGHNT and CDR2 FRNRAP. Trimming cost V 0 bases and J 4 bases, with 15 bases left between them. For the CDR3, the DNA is TGTGCTAGTGGTTTGGTACCTGGAAGACAGACCTATGGCTACACCTTC. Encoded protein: CASGLVPGRQTYGYTF.

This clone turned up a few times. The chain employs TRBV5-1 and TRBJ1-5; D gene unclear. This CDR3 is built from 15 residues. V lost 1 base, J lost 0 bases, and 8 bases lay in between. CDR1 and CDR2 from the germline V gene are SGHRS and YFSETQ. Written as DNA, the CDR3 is TGCGCCAGCAGCTTGACGGGAGATAGCAATCAGCCCCAGCATTTT. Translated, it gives CASSLTGDSNQPQHF. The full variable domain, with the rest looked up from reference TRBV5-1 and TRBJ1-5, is KAGVTQTPRYLIKTRGQQVTLSCSPISGHRSVSWYQQTPGQGLQFLFEYFSETQRNKGNFPGRFSGRQFSNSRSEMNVSTLELGDSALYLCASSLTGDSNQPQHFGDGTRLSIL.

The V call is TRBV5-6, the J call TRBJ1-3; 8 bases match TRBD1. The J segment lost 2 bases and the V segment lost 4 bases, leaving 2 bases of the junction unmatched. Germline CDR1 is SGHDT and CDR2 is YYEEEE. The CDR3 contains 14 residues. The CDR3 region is CASSIRGPGNTIYF. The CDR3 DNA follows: TGTGCCAGCAGCATCAGGGGGCCTGGAAACACCATATATTTT.

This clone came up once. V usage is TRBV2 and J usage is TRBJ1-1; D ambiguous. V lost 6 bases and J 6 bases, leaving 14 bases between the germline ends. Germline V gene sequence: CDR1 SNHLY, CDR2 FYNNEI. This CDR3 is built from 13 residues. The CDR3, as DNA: TGTGCCAGCAGGATGGGAGTAGCGGCTGAAGCTTTCTTT. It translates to CASRMGVAAEAFF.

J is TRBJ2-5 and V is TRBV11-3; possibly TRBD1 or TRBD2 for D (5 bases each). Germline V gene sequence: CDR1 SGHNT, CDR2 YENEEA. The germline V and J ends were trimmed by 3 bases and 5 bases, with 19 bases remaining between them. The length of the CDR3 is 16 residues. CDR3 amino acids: CASSFGAGSVAETQYF. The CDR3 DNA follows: TGTGCCAGCAGCTTTGGGGCAGGTAGCGTAGCGGAGACCCAGTACTTC. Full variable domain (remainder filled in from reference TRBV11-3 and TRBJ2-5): EAGVVQSPRYKIIEKKQPVAFWCNPISGHNTLYWYLQNLGQGPELLIRYENEEAVDDSQLPKDRFSAERLKGVDSTLKIQPAELGDSAVYLCASSFGAGSVAETQYFGPGTRLLVL.

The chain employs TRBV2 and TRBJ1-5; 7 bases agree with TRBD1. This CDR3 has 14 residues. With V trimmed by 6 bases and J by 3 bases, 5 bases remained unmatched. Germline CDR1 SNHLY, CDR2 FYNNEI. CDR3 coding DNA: TGTGCCAGCAGCCTGACAGGGAACAATCAGCCCCAGCATTTT. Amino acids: CASSLTGNNQPQHF.

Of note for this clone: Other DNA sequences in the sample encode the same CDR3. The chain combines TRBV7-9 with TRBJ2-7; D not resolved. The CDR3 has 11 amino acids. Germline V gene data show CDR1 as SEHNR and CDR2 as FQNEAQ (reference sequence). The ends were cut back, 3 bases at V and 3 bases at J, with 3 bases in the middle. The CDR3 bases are TGTGCCAGCAGCTTGAGCTACGAGCAGTACTTC. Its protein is CASSLSYEQYF.

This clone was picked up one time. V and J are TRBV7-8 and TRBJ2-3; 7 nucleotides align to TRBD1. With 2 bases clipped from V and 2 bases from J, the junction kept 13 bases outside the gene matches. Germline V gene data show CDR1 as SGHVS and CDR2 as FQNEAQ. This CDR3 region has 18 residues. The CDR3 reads CASSLRARLTGYTDTQYF. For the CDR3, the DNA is TGTGCCAGCAGCTTACGGGCCCGACTGACAGGGTACACAGATACGCAGTATTTT.

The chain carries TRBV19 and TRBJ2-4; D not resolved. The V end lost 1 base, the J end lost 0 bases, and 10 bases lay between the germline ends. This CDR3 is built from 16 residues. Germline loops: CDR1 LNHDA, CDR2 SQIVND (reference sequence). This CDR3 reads CASSIVLRKAKNIQYF. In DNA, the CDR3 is TGTGCCAGTAGTATAGTATTGCGTAAAGCCAAAAACATTCAGTACTTC.

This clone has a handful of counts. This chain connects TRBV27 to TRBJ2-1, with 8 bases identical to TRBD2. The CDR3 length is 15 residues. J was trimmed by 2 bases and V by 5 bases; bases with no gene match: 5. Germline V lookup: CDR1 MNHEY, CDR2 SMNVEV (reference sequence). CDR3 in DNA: TGTGCCAGCAGTCGAACTAGCGGAACCTACAATGAGCAGTTCTTC. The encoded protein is CASSRTSGTYNEQFF.

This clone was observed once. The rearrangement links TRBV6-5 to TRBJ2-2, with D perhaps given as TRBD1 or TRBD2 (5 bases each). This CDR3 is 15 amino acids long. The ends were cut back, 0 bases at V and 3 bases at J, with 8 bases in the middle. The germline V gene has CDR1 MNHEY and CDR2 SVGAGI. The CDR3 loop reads CASSYSQGDTGELFF. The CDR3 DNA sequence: TGTGCCAGCAGTTACTCCCAGGGAGACACCGGGGAGCTGTTTTTT.

In nucleotides, the CDR3 is TGTGCCTGGAATCGGGGGAGGTTGGACGAGCAGTACTTC. Translation gives CAWNRGRLDEQYF. The genes are TRBV30 and TRBJ2-7; possible D gene TRBD2, 6 bases. Germline V gene sequence: CDR1 GTSNPN, CDR2 SVGIG (reference sequence). CDR3 length: 13 residues. V was pared by 4 bases and J by 5 bases, with 15 bases between.

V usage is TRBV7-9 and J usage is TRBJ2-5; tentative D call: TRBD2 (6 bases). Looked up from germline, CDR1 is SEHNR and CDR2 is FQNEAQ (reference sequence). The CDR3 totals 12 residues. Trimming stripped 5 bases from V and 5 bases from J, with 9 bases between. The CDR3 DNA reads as TGTGCCAGCAGCGGAGGAGGGGAGACCCAGTACTTC. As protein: CASSGGGETQYF.

Here the CDR3 reads CASSYQVYNSPLHF. The CDR3, as DNA: TGTGCCAGCAGTTATCAGGTCTATAATTCACCCCTCCACTTT. V is TRBV6-1 and J is TRBJ1-6; D ambiguous. Germline V lookup: CDR1 MNHNS, CDR2 SASEGT. This CDR3 region has 14 residues. The ends were cut back, 5 bases at V and 3 bases at J, with 8 bases in the middle.